This T cell receptor (beta chain) was documented in a study of OX40 agonist ivuxolimab in advanced cancers. The CDR3 sequence is 13 residues long. Germline-derived CDR1 and CDR2 are SEHNR and FQNEAQ (reference sequence). Trimming stripped 7 bases from V and 1 base from J, with 10 bases between. This table comes from immunoSEQ multiplex PCR, and its TCRdb copy is limited to in-frame clones, with some not included. The sample carries approximately 99,000 clones, around 94% recorded once. V gene TRBV7-9 combines with J gene TRBJ1-1; D is possibly TRBD1 (5 bases). This sequence was found in an adult with an advanced solid tumor such as melanoma, head and neck, liver or kidney cancer. Sequenced here: CD4+ or CD8+ T cells sorted from blood, sampled in a trial of the OX40 agonist ivuxolimab. CDR3: CASTRDANTEAFF. The CDR3 coding sequence is TGTGCCAGCACCCGGGACGCGAACACTGAAGCTTTCTTT.